This T cell receptor beta chain was captured by sequencing in a study of cytomegalovirus exposure and HLA in healthy donors. Study in general: In a later analysis, it was reported that the approximately 110 validation repertoires had been produced on the same platform as the 600 to 850 repertoires belonging to the first cohort.

General study findings and limits: The authors enumerated 150 to 200 TCR beta chains as linked to cytomegalovirus.

CDR3 size: 16 residues. Profiled with immunoSEQ multiplex PCR; TCRdb holds only in-frame clones, not every one. The sample carries around 250,000 clones, about 90% recorded once. As for this clone: The antigen remains undetermined.

The rearrangement uses TRBV21-1 and TRBJ2-1; the table's D call, TRBD2, has no DNA check behind it. TRBV21-1 is flagged as a pseudogene. This sequence originates from a woman between 18 and 30 years old in good health and CMV-seronegative. Sample: PBMCs. The CDR3 DNA reads as TGTGCCAGCAGCAAGTTGGCTAGCGGGGGCTACAATGAGCAGTTCTTC. Its translation is CASSKLASGGYNEQFF.